The rows below give T cell receptor beta chains drawn from one sample of a study of response to subunit inactivated influenza vaccine. In TCRdb, the RT-PCR reads were re-called with MiXCR into one record per CDR3 protein. Among some 520,000 distinct CDR3 sequences listed, 15% to 20% were seen once. The sequenced sample was CD4+ T cells sorted from PBMCs, obtained less than 25 months after vaccination. All receptors derive from a man between 50 and 70 years old who received an inactivated influenza vaccine. Both conserved end residues are part of each CDR3. D genes are given only for firm matches. Size values are once, few and many counts, or a class for expanded clones, and some rows have none.

J: TRBJ1-1
size: few
V: TRBV20-1
D: TRBD1
CDR3: CSAPGQQRSEAFF
DNA: TGCAGTGCCCCGGGACAGCAACGAAGTGAAGCTTTCTTT

J: TRBJ2-7
size: many
V: TRBV12-3/TRBV12-4
D: -
CDR3: CASSTSYEQYF
DNA: TGTGCCAGCAGCACCTCCTACGAGCAGTACTTC

J: TRBJ2-7
size: -
V: TRBV4-3
D: -
CDR3: CASSKFRDGYEQYF
DNA: TGCGCCAGCAGCAAATTCCGGGACGGGTACGAGCAGTACTTC

J: TRBJ2-1
size: -
V: TRBV11-1
D: TRBD2
CDR3: CASSSVAGGRAYNEQFF
DNA: TGTGCCAGCAGCTCTGTAGCTGGGGGGAGGGCCTACAATGAGCAGTTCTTC

J: TRBJ1-5
size: few
V: TRBV28
D: -
CDR3: CASTLYPGRSNQPQHF
DNA: TGTGCCAGCACCCTTTACCCGGGCAGGAGCAATCAGCCCCAGCATTTT

J: TRBJ2-3
size: -
V: TRBV7-2
D: -
CDR3: CASSLGGGQPVTDTQYF
DNA: TGTGCCAGCAGCCTGGGCGGGGGCCAACCAGTCACAGATACGCAGTATTTT

J: TRBJ2-2
size: many
V: TRBV5-1
D: TRBD2
CDR3: CASSLTLAAGELFF
DNA: TGCGCCAGCAGCTTGACACTAGCGGCCGGGGAGCTGTTTTTT

J: TRBJ2-7
size: few
V: TRBV12-3/TRBV12-4
D: -
CDR3: CASSFVGTTVPYEQYF
DNA: TGTGCCAGCAGTTTTGTAGGGACGACAGTTCCCTACGAGCAGTACTTC

J: TRBJ2-7
size: -
V: TRBV20-1
D: TRBD1
CDR3: CSATGQAQSYEQYF
DNA: TGCAGTGCTACCGGACAGGCCCAGAGTTACGAGCAGTACTTC

J: TRBJ2-1
size: few
V: TRBV12-3/TRBV12-4
D: -
CDR3: CASSPPYSGQFF
DNA: TGTGCCAGCAGTCCGCCCTATAGTGGGCAGTTCTTC

J: TRBJ1-3
size: -
V: TRBV20-1
D: -
CDR3: CSAGHEGGNTIYF
DNA: TGCAGTGCTGGACACGAAGGAGGAAACACCATATATTTT

J: TRBJ2-5
size: -
V: TRBV7-2
D: -
CDR3: CASSLVGLMETQYF
DNA: TGTGCCAGCAGCTTAGTCGGCTTGATGGAGACCCAGTACTTC

J: TRBJ2-5
size: -
V: TRBV9
D: -
CDR3: CASSVGEETQYF
DNA: TGTGCCAGCAGCGTAGGGGAGGAGACCCAGTACTTC

J: TRBJ1-2
size: -
V: TRBV12-3/TRBV12-4
D: -
CDR3: CASSRMGANYGYTF
DNA: TGTGCCAGCAGCCGCATGGGAGCTAACTATGGCTACACCTTC

J: TRBJ2-1
size: -
V: TRBV24-1
D: TRBD2
CDR3: CATSDPGLAAYNEQFF
DNA: TGTGCCACCAGTGACCCGGGACTAGCAGCATACAATGAGCAGTTCTTC

J: TRBJ1-3
size: -
V: TRBV7-2
D: -
CDR3: CASSPSDRISGNTIYF
DNA: TGTGCCAGCAGCCCGAGCGACAGAATCTCTGGAAACACCATATATTTT

J: TRBJ2-3
size: -
V: TRBV20-1
D: TRBD2
CDR3: CSAPGAGGPLDTQYF
DNA: TGCAGTGCTCCGGGGGCGGGGGGCCCTCTTGATACGCAGTATTTT

J: TRBJ2-7
size: few
V: TRBV6-1
D: TRBD2
CDR3: CASRNLAETYEQYF
DNA: TGTGCCAGCAGGAACCTAGCGGAGACCTACGAGCAGTACTTC

J: TRBJ2-7
size: few
V: TRBV11-1
D: TRBD1
CDR3: CASSSDRAPSYEQYF
DNA: TGTGCCAGCAGCTCCGACAGGGCCCCCTCCTACGAGCAGTACTTC

J: TRBJ2-7
size: -
V: TRBV9
D: -
CDR3: CASSVGAEGFYEQYF
DNA: TGTGCCAGCAGCGTAGGGGCGGAAGGCTTCTACGAGCAGTACTTC

J: TRBJ2-5
size: -
V: TRBV20-1
D: TRBD2
CDR3: CSARGVQETQYF
DNA: TGCAGTGCCCGGGGGGTTCAAGAGACCCAGTACTTC

J: TRBJ2-3
size: -
V: TRBV5-1
D: -
CDR3: CASSLAGWSTDTQYF
DNA: TGCGCCAGCAGCTTGGCCGGTTGGAGCACAGATACGCAGTATTTT

J: TRBJ1-3
size: once
V: TRBV15
D: -
CDR3: CATSRDRGNTIYF
DNA: TGTGCCACCAGCAGAGACCGTGGAAACACCATATATTTT

J: TRBJ2-1
size: many
V: TRBV20-1
D: -
CDR3: CSAKGNLENEQFF
DNA: TGCAGTGCTAAAGGGAATCTAGAGAATGAGCAGTTCTTC

J: TRBJ2-5
size: -
V: TRBV7-8
D: TRBD1
CDR3: CASKDRGRKTQYF
DNA: TGTGCCAGCAAAGACAGGGGACGCAAGACCCAGTACTTC

J: TRBJ1-5
size: many
V: TRBV6-2/TRBV6-3
D: -
CDR3: CASSYSGGLQPQHF
DNA: TGTGCCAGCAGTTACTCAGGGGGACTTCAGCCCCAGCATTTT

J: TRBJ1-5
size: -
V: TRBV6-6
D: -
CDR3: CASSESSNQPQHF
DNA: TGTGCCAGCAGTGAGAGTAGCAATCAGCCCCAGCATTTT

J: TRBJ2-7
size: many
V: TRBV20-1
D: -
CDR3: CSARQGPSTAGEQYF
DNA: TGCAGTGCTAGACAGGGGCCGTCCACGGCAGGCGAGCAGTACTTC

J: TRBJ2-1
size: -
V: TRBV9
D: TRBD1
CDR3: CASSVQGQSSYNEQFF
DNA: TGTGCCAGCAGCGTCCAGGGACAGAGCTCCTACAATGAGCAGTTCTTC

J: TRBJ1-1
size: -
V: TRBV11-2
D: -
CDR3: CASRSSPEAFF
DNA: TGTGCCAGCAGGTCGAGTCCTGAAGCTTTCTTT

J: TRBJ1-2
size: few
V: TRBV20-1
D: -
CDR3: CSAPWDTGGRGYTF
DNA: TGCAGTGCTCCTTGGGACACGGGTGGTCGGGGCTACACCTTC

J: TRBJ2-3
size: -
V: TRBV3-1
D: -
CDR3: CASSQTPPVRTDTQYF
DNA: TGTGCCAGCAGCCAAACCCCGCCGGTGCGGACAGATACGCAGTATTTT

J: TRBJ2-2
size: -
V: TRBV5-5
D: -
CDR3: CASSFGHVGAGELFF
DNA: TGTGCCAGCAGCTTTGGCCATGTGGGGGCTGGGGAGCTGTTTTTT

J: TRBJ2-3
size: -
V: TRBV7-9
D: -
CDR3: CASQVRGGTDTQYF
DNA: TGTGCCAGCCAGGTCAGGGGAGGCACAGATACGCAGTATTTT

J: TRBJ2-1
size: -
V: TRBV5-4
D: TRBD1
CDR3: CASSLGGGASYNEQFF
DNA: TGTGCCAGCAGCTTGGGAGGGGGCGCCTCCTACAATGAGCAGTTCTTC

J: TRBJ1-4
size: -
V: TRBV20-1
D: TRBD1
CDR3: CSASRGPGNEKLFF
DNA: TGCAGTGCTAGCAGGGGGCCCGGTAATGAAAAACTGTTTTTT

J: TRBJ1-5
size: few
V: TRBV20-1
D: -
CDR3: CSARDRRAENQPQHF
DNA: TGCAGTGCTAGAGATAGGAGGGCGGAAAATCAGCCCCAGCATTTT

J: TRBJ1-4
size: few
V: TRBV5-1
D: -
CDR3: CASSLAGQYATNEKLFF
DNA: TGCGCCAGCAGCTTGGCAGGACAGTACGCAACTAATGAAAAACTGTTTTTT

J: TRBJ2-7
size: -
V: TRBV20-1
D: -
CDR3: CSASSAGPDSFEQYF
DNA: TGCAGTGCTAGTTCGGCCGGTCCTGATTCCTTCGAGCAGTACTTC

J: TRBJ2-2
size: few
V: TRBV7-3
D: TRBD2
CDR3: CASSSIAGGLTGELFF
DNA: TGTGCCAGCAGTTCCATAGCGGGAGGGCTCACCGGGGAGCTGTTTTTT

J: TRBJ2-7
size: few
V: TRBV29-1
D: -
CDR3: CSARTDTSYEQYF
DNA: TGCAGCGCCCGGACCGATACCTCCTACGAGCAGTACTTC

J: TRBJ2-7
size: few
V: TRBV11-1
D: TRBD1
CDR3: CASSLGPLGQGSYEQYF
DNA: TGTGCCAGCAGCTTAGGTCCACTAGGACAGGGCTCCTACGAGCAGTACTTC

J: TRBJ2-7
size: few
V: TRBV5-1
D: -
CDR3: CASSGNYGEQYF
DNA: TGCGCCAGTTCCGGGAACTATGGCGAGCAGTACTTC

J: TRBJ2-5
size: few
V: TRBV5-1
D: -
CDR3: CASSFAGNSGETQYF
DNA: TGCGCCAGCAGCTTTGCCGGTAATAGCGGTGAGACCCAGTACTTC

J: TRBJ1-1
size: few
V: TRBV9
D: -
CDR3: CASSVEAMNTEAFF
DNA: TGTGCCAGCAGCGTAGAGGCTATGAACACTGAAGCTTTCTTT

J: TRBJ1-1
size: -
V: TRBV4-3
D: -
CDR3: CASSQDILNTEAFF
DNA: TGCGCCAGCAGCCAAGATATCCTTAACACTGAAGCTTTCTTT

J: TRBJ2-3
size: -
V: TRBV2
D: TRBD2
CDR3: CASRTSGRGLTDTQYF
DNA: TGTGCCAGCAGGACTAGCGGGAGAGGGTTAACAGATACGCAGTATTTT

J: TRBJ2-7
size: few
V: TRBV6-5
D: -
CDR3: CASSYSYRVDLYEQYF
DNA: TGTGCCAGCAGTTACTCGTACAGGGTGGACCTCTACGAGCAGTACTTC

J: TRBJ2-5
size: few
V: TRBV12-3/TRBV12-4
D: TRBD1
CDR3: CASSSGTGRSQYF
DNA: TGTGCCAGCAGCTCCGGGACAGGAAGGTCCCAGTACTTC

J: TRBJ2-1
size: -
V: TRBV6-1
D: TRBD2
CDR3: CASSPNLAGGVLEQFF
DNA: TGTGCCAGCAGCCCCAACCTAGCGGGAGGGGTGCTTGAGCAGTTCTTC